The 29 T cell receptor beta chains below all came from one sample that was sequenced in a study of CD8 T cells in Susac syndrome. Memory subsets defined by CD27 and CD45RA staining were used for TEMRA sorting. Reverse transcription of roughly 0.45 to 1 ug RNA used random hexamers. TCRdb redid the calling of the immunoSEQ multiplex PCR reads with MiXCR, one entry per CDR3 protein. The profile shows thousands of distinct CDR3 sequences, about two thirds of them singletons. The sequenced material came from CD8+ TEMRA cells from PBMCs. Noted subset: FACS-sorted terminally differentiated effector memory CD8+ T cells re-expressing CD45RA (CD8+ TEMRA). These receptors all stem from a human donor with Susac syndrome.

The rearrangement links TRBV10-3 to TRBJ1-2; possibly TRBD1 for D (5 bases). Trimming shortened V by 7 bases and J by 10 bases, and 19 bases separated the two germline ends. This CDR3 contains 13 residues. From germline, CDR1 is ENHRY and CDR2 SYGVKD. The CDR3 is CAINSPGTHDYTF. CDR3 DNA: TGTGCCATCAATTCACCAGGGACTCACGACTACACCTTC.

The J gene is TRBJ1-2, the V gene TRBV29-1; D gene ambiguous. The V end was cut by 8 bases, the J end by 5 bases, with 12 bases between. Germline lookup yields CDR1 SQVTM and CDR2 ANQGSEA. CDR3 length: 11 residues. CDR3 in amino acids: CSHRTGYGYTF. Written as DNA, the CDR3 is TGCAGCCACCGCACGGGTTATGGCTACACCTTC.

This clonotype showed up just a few times. The chain recombines TRBV27 with TRBJ2-1; TRBD2 matches 7 bases. From germline, CDR1 is MNHEY and CDR2 SMNVEV (reference sequence). V shed 5 bases and J 0 bases; nucleotides not matched to a gene: 13. The CDR3 length is 18 residues. The CDR3 loop reads CASSLRLLAPSSYNEQFF. In DNA, the CDR3 is TGTGCCAGCAGTCTAAGACTACTAGCGCCAAGCTCCTACAATGAGCAGTTCTTC.

The rearrangement uses TRBV9 and TRBJ1-1, with D unclear. CDR1 is SGDLS, CDR2 YYNGEE, per germline. The CDR3 covers 15 residues. V was clipped by 4 bases and J by 0 bases, with 13 bases between them. In DNA, the CDR3 is TGTGCCAGCAGCCCAGGACCGAAAATGAACACTGAAGCTTTCTTT. Its translation: CASSPGPKMNTEAFF.

The chain carries TRBV3-1 and TRBJ1-1; D call uncertain. The V gene lost 1 base and the J gene lost 5 bases, with 5 bases spanning the gap. From germline, CDR1 is LGHDT and CDR2 YNNKEL (reference sequence). The CDR3 is 12 residues long. Here the CDR3 reads CASSQGSTEAFF. The CDR3, as DNA: TGTGCCAGCAGCCAAGGTAGTACTGAAGCTTTCTTT.

This clonotype was observed a few times. The rearrangement uses TRBV6-4 and TRBJ2-6; possibly TRBD2 for D (5 bases). The V end lost 3 bases, the J end lost 0 bases, and 9 bases lay between the germline ends. Germline lookup yields CDR1 MRHNA and CDR2 SNTAGT. The CDR3 loop spans 16 amino acids. Written as DNA, the CDR3 is TGTGCCAGCAGTGAAAGCGGTGTCTCTGGGGCCAACGTCCTGACTTTC. It is translated as CASSESGVSGANVLTF.

This clonotype was observed a few times. This rearrangement joins TRBV6-1 to TRBJ2-7; maybe TRBD1 (6 bases). V shed 4 bases and J shed 2 bases, with 15 bases lying between them. Germline CDR1 reads MNHNS; CDR2 reads SASEGT. CDR3 length: 15 amino acids. CDR3 amino acids: CASSAHGTIPYEQYF. The CDR3 DNA reads TGTGCCAGCAGTGCCCACGGGACAATCCCCTACGAGCAGTACTTC.

By share, this clonotype ranks as large. The CDR3 region is CASSYSGFSGANVLTF. CDR3 bases: TGTGCCAGCAGTTACTCGGGATTTTCTGGGGCCAACGTCCTGACTTTC. The chain carries TRBV6-5 and TRBJ2-6; D unresolved. V gave up 0 bases and J gave up 1 base, with 7 bases separating them. The CDR3 length is 16 residues. CDR1 MNHEY and CDR2 SVGAGI come from the germline V gene.

The J gene is TRBJ2-7, the V gene TRBV12-3 or TRBV12-4; D is perhaps TRBD1 (5 bases). Trimming took off 5 bases at V and 6 bases at J, with 17 bases between the two ends. The CDR3 is 14 amino acids. The CDR3 sequence is CASSATTARAEQYF. CDR3 sequence (DNA): TGTGCCAGCAGTGCGACGACAGCGCGTGCCGAGCAGTACTTC.

This chain links TRBV7-9 with TRBJ2-7, with 9 bases lining up with TRBD2. Per germline, CDR1 SEHNR and CDR2 FQNEAQ (reference sequence). CDR3 length: 16 residues. V trimming: 5 bases; J trimming: 2 bases; junction bases outside the gene matches: 10. The CDR3 DNA reads as TGTGCCAGCAGCCGCCCTTCGCGGGGGGGGGCCTACGAGCAGTACTTC. Translating gives CASSRPSRGGAYEQYF.

This clonotype showed up just a few times. The chain has TRBV4-3 and TRBJ1-4; D is uncertain. Deletions cut 8 bases from V and 7 bases from J, with 17 bases between. CDR1 is LGHNA, CDR2 YSLEER, per germline. The CDR3 runs 14 residues. CDR3 sequence (DNA): TGCGCCAGCGGCGTCTGGGCCAGCGGTGAAAAACTGTTTTTT. It is translated as CASGVWASGEKLFF.

The chain uses TRBV20-1 and TRBJ2-3, with 8 bases matching TRBD2. The V gene end was trimmed by 6 bases and the J gene end by 5 bases; junction bases not matched to a gene: 25. The CDR3 contains 19 residues. CDR1 is DFQATT, CDR2 SNEGSKA, per germline (reference sequence). As DNA, the CDR3 is TGCAGTGCCACTCCTCGACCGGGACTAGTTTCGGTCGCTCGAGATACGCAGTATTTT. Encoded protein: CSATPRPGLVSVARDTQYF.

This clonotype was detected only a few times. This chain connects TRBV7-2 to TRBJ2-1; 9 positions match TRBD2. CDR1 and CDR2 (germline): SGHTA, FQGNSA. The CDR3 totals 16 residues. The junction had 7 bases not matched to a gene; V was cut back by 1 base and J by 6 bases. The CDR3 sequence: CASSLEAGGLGNEQFF. The CDR3, as DNA: TGTGCCAGCAGCTTAGAGGCGGGGGGGCTGGGCAATGAGCAGTTCTTC.

V usage is TRBV9 and J usage is TRBJ1-1; 7 nucleotides match TRBD1. There are 15 residues in the CDR3. Losses at the gene ends were 0 bases for V and 1 base for J; bases not matched to a gene: 3. Germline assignment: CDR1 SGDLS and CDR2 YYNGEE. Here the CDR3 reads CASSVGTGSNTEAFF. CDR3 nucleotides: TGTGCCAGCAGCGTAGGGACAGGATCGAACACTGAAGCTTTCTTT.

In its sample, this clonotype was seen a few times. The chain carries TRBV12-5 and TRBJ2-5, with TRBD2 matching over 9 bases. From germline, CDR1 is LGHNT and CDR2 FRNRAP. The CDR3 length is 16 residues. V lost 6 bases, J lost 2 bases, and 10 bases stayed unmatched. The CDR3 sequence is CASGPGAGGFQETQYF. The CDR3 DNA follows: TGTGCTAGTGGCCCCGGGGCGGGAGGGTTTCAAGAGACCCAGTACTTC. Looking up the rest from reference TRBV12-5 and TRBJ2-5 gives the full variable domain: DARVTQTPRHKVTEMGQEVTMRCQPILGHNTVFWYRQTMMQGLELLAYFRNRAPLDDSGMPKDRFSAEMPDATLATLKIQPSEPRDSAVYFCASGPGAGGFQETQYFGPGTRLLVL.

The chain uses TRBV14 and TRBJ2-3, with D perhaps TRBD2 (6 bases). The CDR3 contains 13 residues. Germline V lookup: CDR1 SGHDN, CDR2 FVKESK. Deletions cut 2 bases from V and 9 bases from J, with 12 bases between. The CDR3 protein is CASSQSSGGTQYF. Written as DNA, the CDR3 is TGTGCCAGCAGCCAATCCTCCGGGGGAACGCAGTATTTT.

This chain uses TRBV2 with TRBJ2-5; no clear D. V was pared by 2 bases and J by 4 bases, with 2 bases between. This CDR3 comprises 11 residues. In germline, CDR1 is SNHLY, CDR2 FYNNEI. In DNA, the CDR3 is TGTGCCAGCAGTGAACCAGAGACCCAGTACTTC. It yields the protein CASSEPETQYF.

V usage is TRBV24-1 and J usage is TRBJ2-3; a possible D gene is TRBD2 (7 bases). Per germline, CDR1 KGHDR and CDR2 SFDVKD. V was shortened by 2 bases and J by 2 bases, with 13 bases between the two germline ends. The CDR3 runs to 16 residues. CDR3 nucleotide sequence: TGTGCCACCAGTGATTGGGGGGGCAGGACCACAGATACGCAGTATTTT. It is translated as CATSDWGGRTTDTQYF.

The rearrangement links TRBV15 to TRBJ1-4; D is unclear. V lost 4 bases, J lost 0 bases, and 9 bases lay in between. The CDR3 spans 15 residues. Germline-derived CDR1 and CDR2 are LNHNV and YYDKDF (reference sequence). The CDR3 is CATSTPTATNEKLFF. The CDR3 bases are TGTGCCACCAGCACCCCTACAGCAACTAATGAAAAACTGTTTTTT.

This clonotype was found a few times. The gene calls are TRBV24-1 and TRBJ2-2; no firm D call. The CDR3 sequence is 16 residues long. Germline assignment: CDR1 KGHDR and CDR2 SFDVKD. Trimming shortened V by 2 bases and J by 0 bases, and 9 bases separated the two germline ends. The CDR3 sequence: CATSDSRYTNTGELFF. DNA of the CDR3: TGTGCCACCAGTGATTCCCGGTACACGAACACCGGGGAGCTGTTTTTT.

The chain couples TRBV7-6 to TRBJ2-1; no firm D call. This CDR3 is 15 amino acids long. Germline CDR1 SGHVS, CDR2 FNYEAQ. V lost 5 bases, J lost 4 bases, and 15 bases lay in between. In nucleotides, the CDR3 is TGTGCCAGCAGCCCAGAGATGGTGCCGTACAATGAGCAGTTCTTC. Translated: CASSPEMVPYNEQFF.

The rearrangement joins TRBV19 to TRBJ2-2; D perhaps matches TRBD2 (5 bases). The CDR3 is 15 residues long. V gave up 4 bases and J gave up 4 bases, with 13 bases separating them. Germline V gives CDR1 LNHDA, CDR2 SQIVND (reference sequence). This CDR3 is CASSTSPEGTGELFF. The DNA of the CDR3 is TGTGCCAGTAGTACGTCCCCTGAGGGCACCGGGGAGCTGTTTTTT.

V gene TRBV10-3 combines with J gene TRBJ1-1; 7 nucleotides line up with TRBD1. The CDR3 contains 16 residues. The V gene end was trimmed by 2 bases and the J gene end by 7 bases; junction bases not matched to a gene: 13. Germline V lookup: CDR1 ENHRY, CDR2 SYGVKD. CDR3 sequence reads: CAISETGTESSHEAFF. The CDR3 DNA reads as TGTGCCATCAGTGAGACTGGGACAGAGTCCTCCCATGAAGCTTTCTTT.

V gene TRBV7-3 combines with J gene TRBJ2-3; TRBD2 is a possible D gene (6 bases). Between the trimmed V and J ends, which lost 1 base and 12 bases, there was a span of 17 bases. The CDR3 is 14 residues long. CDR1 is SGHTA and CDR2 is FQGTGA in the germline V gene. The DNA for the CDR3 is TGTGCCAGCAGCTTAAATAGCGGCACAGATATCCAGTATTTT. Translation: CASSLNSGTDIQYF.

This clonotype was detected only a few times. The chain employs TRBV6-2 or TRBV6-3 and TRBJ2-2, with 7 bases fitting TRBD1. The CDR3 length is 14 residues. The ends lost 5 bases at V and 7 bases at J; junction bases unmatched: 7. The germline gives CDR1 MNHEY, CDR2 SVGEGT. The CDR3, as DNA: TGTGCCAGCAGTACGGGACAGAGGTTCGGGGAGCTGTTTTTT. This gives the protein CASSTGQRFGELFF.

V is TRBV28 and J is TRBJ2-5; 9 positions agree with TRBD2. Trimming at V came to 8 bases and at J to 1 base, leaving 17 bases not matched to a gene. CDR1 and CDR2 (germline): MDHEN, SYDVKM. This CDR3 has 18 amino acids. CDR3 in DNA: TGTGCCAGCCGTGCCCCGTTTACGGCGGGGGGGGTCCAAGAGACCCAGTACTTC. Translation gives CASRAPFTAGGVQETQYF.

This chain connects TRBV28 to TRBJ1-1; no clear D. Germline-derived CDR1 and CDR2 are MDHEN and SYDVKM. The ends were cut back, 3 bases at V and 0 bases at J, with 11 bases in the middle. This CDR3 has 15 residues. As DNA, the CDR3 is TGTGCCAGCAGTTTCGAGTTTGCGGTGAACACTGAAGCTTTCTTT. Translating it yields CASSFEFAVNTEAFF.

The rearrangement uses TRBV9 and TRBJ2-1; 10 bases match TRBD2. The V and J ends lost 4 bases and 7 bases, in that order; junction bases with no gene match: 8. Germline V gene lookup returns CDR1 SGDLS and CDR2 YYNGEE. This CDR3 comprises 15 residues. CDR3: CASSQREGGGNEQFF. The CDR3 nucleotides are TGTGCCAGCAGCCAGCGGGAGGGAGGGGGAAATGAGCAGTTCTTC.

This clonotype rates as large. The chain employs TRBV9 and TRBJ2-1, with a weak D call TRBD2 (5 bases). Per the germline V gene, CDR1 is SGDLS and CDR2 is YYNGEE. The V end was cut by 4 bases, the J end by 4 bases, with 12 bases between. The CDR3 runs 14 residues. The CDR3 sequence: CASSNGLSYNEQFF. DNA of the CDR3: TGTGCCAGCAGCAATGGACTCTCGTACAATGAGCAGTTCTTC.